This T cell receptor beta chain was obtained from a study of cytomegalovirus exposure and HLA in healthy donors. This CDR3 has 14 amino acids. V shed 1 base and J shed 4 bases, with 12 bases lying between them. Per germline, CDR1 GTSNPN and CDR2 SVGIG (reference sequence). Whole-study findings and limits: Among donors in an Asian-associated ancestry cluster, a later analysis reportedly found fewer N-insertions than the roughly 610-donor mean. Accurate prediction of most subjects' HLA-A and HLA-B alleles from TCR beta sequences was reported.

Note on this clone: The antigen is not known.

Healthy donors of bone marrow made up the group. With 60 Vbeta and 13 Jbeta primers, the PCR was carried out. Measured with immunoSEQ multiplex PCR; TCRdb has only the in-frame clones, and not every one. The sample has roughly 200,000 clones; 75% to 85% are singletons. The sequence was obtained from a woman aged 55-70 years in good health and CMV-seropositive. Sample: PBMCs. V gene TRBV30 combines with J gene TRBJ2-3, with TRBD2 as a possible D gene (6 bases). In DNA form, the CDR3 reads TGTGCCTGGAGTGCGTCGCGGGGAGCAGATACGCAGTATTTT. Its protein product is CAWSASRGADTQYF.